This T cell receptor (beta chain) comes out of a study of Ad26.COV2.S vaccination and SARS-CoV-2 variants. Study-level background: The COV1001 Ad26.COV2.S trial arm included the donor. Recipients of Ad26.COV2.S got it intramuscularly, once or twice 56 days apart. Study-wide results and caveats: Reported findings describe substantial breadth in spike-specific CD8+ and CD4+ T cell responses following vaccination.

Produced via immunoSEQ multiplex PCR; TCRdb's table is partial and in-frame only. The sample lists 450,000 to 550,000 clones; 89% were seen once. Regarding treatment: around 19 received Ad26.COV2.S at low or high dose, single or two shots; five or six received placebo; per-sample allocation not given. At day 63 after the first vaccine or placebo injection, samples were drawn. This person who donated was an adult of 18-55 years in Boston. In its sample, this clone was seen once. Its antigen is not identified. The CDR3 sequence is 13 residues long. Germline V gene data show CDR1 as DFQATT and CDR2 as SNEGSKA (reference sequence). V lost 3 bases and J 0 bases, leaving 7 bases between the germline ends.

The chain recombines TRBV20-1 with TRBJ2-3; D gene uncertain. The specimen comprised peripheral blood, sampled in a trial of Ad26.COV2.S vaccine versus placebo. This clonotype was sampled from a person between 18 and 60 years old who received the Ad26.COV2.S COVID-19 vaccine or a placebo. This chain's CDR3 is CSASDSSTDTQYF. The CDR3 coding sequence is TGCAGTGCTAGTGATAGTAGCACAGATACGCAGTATTTT.